The present T cell receptor (beta chain) was sequenced within a study of graft-versus-host responses after intestinal transplantation. Whole-study context: Every recipient underwent anti-thymocyte globulin induction, then tacrolimus and steroids for roughly 3 years.

Clones were sequenced by immunoSEQ multiplex PCR, and TCRdb holds only the in-frame ones, with some missing. The sample holds roughly 60,000 clones; around 91% are singletons and the top ten take 2.5% to 3%. Remarks on this clone: Its target is unknown.

Study-level points and caveats: Allografts of one patient group, those with graft-donor T cell macrochimerism, had high graft-versus-host to host-versus-graft clonal ratios. Recipient marrow held GvH clones, some first seen in ileum or blood. An association linked early post-transplant HvG declines with peak circulating GvH clone levels.

This TCR came from a human patient who received an intestinal transplant, so some T cells may come from the graft donor. This specimen was PBMCs, taken around 120 days after intestinal transplantation.

The CDR3 loop is CAITLDPIGDTDTQYF. The CDR3 DNA is TGTGCCATCACCCTCGACCCAATTGGCGACACAGATACGCAGTATTTT. V gene TRBV10-3 combines with J gene TRBJ2-3; unclear D gene. CDR3 size: 16 residues. V was cut by 7 bases and J by 2 bases, with 19 bases left in between. In germline, CDR1 is ENHRY, CDR2 SYGVKD.